These T cell receptor beta chains were read from a single sample in a study of CXCR3-negative and CXCR3-positive naive CD8 T cells. One entry per CDR3 protein, without DNA, is what TCRdb gives after re-calling the 5' RACE reads. This sample's table reports about 85,000 distinct CDR3 sequences. The sample taken for sequencing was naive CXCR3+ CD8+ T cells from blood. All receptors derive from a human donor in good health. Some clones in this sample may be carry-over from other donors' samples. Each CDR3 is given with its conserved first and last residue.

v_gene	j_gene	CDR3aa
TRBV12-3/TRBV12-4	TRBJ1-1	CASSLQGMGTEAFF
TRBV10-3	TRBJ2-7	CAISMDRAGYEQYF
TRBV5-1	TRBJ2-1	CASSMGQGMVGNEQFF
TRBV12-3/TRBV12-4	TRBJ2-7	CASSEPGTGREQYF
TRBV7-6	TRBJ2-2	CASSLAQGTPTGELFF
TRBV29-1	TRBJ2-7	CSVEADRVGYEQYF
TRBV11-2	TRBJ2-6	CASSYTQLAGVASGANVLTF
TRBV6-2/TRBV6-3	TRBJ2-1	CASGLEIYNEQFF
TRBV27	TRBJ1-1	CASSLSTGWNTEAFF
TRBV2	TRBJ2-1	CASRPPPTYNEQFF
TRBV6-5	TRBJ1-1	CASSLITGEAFF
TRBV12-3/TRBV12-4	TRBJ2-7	CASSFHPYEQYF
TRBV29-1	TRBJ2-1	CSVGSGSGNEQFF
TRBV12-3/TRBV12-4	TRBJ1-4	CASRLAGTSEKLFF
TRBV4-2	TRBJ2-7	CASSQVARTSDEQYF
TRBV29-1	TRBJ2-1	CSVRGAGETYNEQFF
TRBV9	TRBJ2-6	CASSVGSGANVLTF
TRBV29-1	TRBJ1-1	CSVGQDTEAFF
TRBV11-2	TRBJ2-3	CASSFRAPTDTQYF
TRBV7-2	TRBJ2-7	CASSLGAQRGYEQYF
TRBV29-1	TRBJ2-1	CSVEDSVTGDDEQFF
TRBV29-1	TRBJ1-2	CSVVRGDGYTF
TRBV27	TRBJ1-5	CASRGWDSNQPQHF
TRBV12-2	TRBJ1-6	CASRLVGGEQGHSPLHF
TRBV2	TRBJ2-7	CASRRGGGSSYEQYF
TRBV13	TRBJ2-1	CASSLARGRLAAYNEQFF
TRBV6-6	TRBJ2-1	CASSHGRPDPNEQFF
TRBV5-1	TRBJ2-1	CASRARAGDYNEQFF
TRBV7-9	TRBJ2-7	CASSPTVTGKYEQYF
TRBV15	TRBJ2-7	CATEAVDTYEQYF
TRBV28	TRBJ1-5	CASSFPGGYQPQHF
TRBV12-3/TRBV12-4	TRBJ2-7	CASSLGSNSYEQYF
TRBV7-9	TRBJ1-1	CASSLTGLGLNTEAFF
TRBV28	TRBJ1-6	CASSPGTGFSPLHF
TRBV11-3	TRBJ2-5	CASSPETFIVAQETQYF
TRBV7-6	TRBJ2-1	CASRSLAGRHNEQFF
TRBV28	TRBJ2-3	CASRSSGGEGDTQYF
TRBV4-3	TRBJ1-1	CASSQDRQPNTEAFF
TRBV5-1	TRBJ2-1	CASTRGDEQFF
TRBV10-3	TRBJ2-7	CAISGTGIGPSYEQYF
TRBV7-9	TRBJ2-5	CASSPPWGDQETQYF
TRBV9	TRBJ2-1	CASNPPLAGHNEQFF
TRBV27	TRBJ1-1	CASYGGTEAFF
TRBV2	TRBJ2-7	CASSEAPGDSYEQYF
TRBV28	TRBJ2-1	CASTVGDRRYNEQFF
TRBV19	TRBJ1-5	CASSIFIGALRPQHF
TRBV28	TRBJ2-5	CASSFGGKQETQYF
TRBV6-5	TRBJ2-7	CASSLQGTSYEQYF
TRBV4-2	TRBJ2-3	CASSHGREDTQYF
TRBV6-5	TRBJ2-7	CASSEDNYEQYF
TRBV5-5	TRBJ2-3	CASSLRTTDTQYF
TRBV5-1	TRBJ2-1	CASSFYRDRVSDEQLF